This is a list of T cell receptor beta chains from one sample in a study of T cells in Graves' hyperthyroidism and ophthalmopathy. TCRdb called the multiplex PCR reads again in MiXCR, with one record for every CDR3 protein. Among about 410,000 distinct CDR3 sequences listed, 14% to 15% were seen once. Sequenced sample: blood. These receptors came from a man younger than 35 with Graves' ophthalmopathy. CDR3s include the opening cysteine and the closing phenylalanine or tryptophan. Each record gives: CDR3 DNA, CDR3 protein, D gene, clone size, V gene, J gene. D genes are given only for firm matches. The size of a clone is reported for some rows only, either as once, few or many, or as a class for expanded clones.

TGTGCCAGCAGCTTGACGGGGCCGGGACAGGGTAACACCGGGGAGCTGTTTTTT,CASSLTGPGQGNTGELFF,TRBD1,NA,TRBV5-8,TRBJ2-2
TGTGCCAGCAGAGACCCGGGACTAGCGGTCTCCTACAATGAGCAGTTCTTC,CASRDPGLAVSYNEQFF,TRBD2,many,TRBV6-2/TRBV6-3,TRBJ2-1
TGTGCCAGCAGCCAAGGCGGGATACGTCAGCCCCAGCATTTT,CASSQGGIRQPQHF,NA,many,TRBV3-1,TRBJ1-5
TGTGCCAGCAGCTTAGAAGCGTTCCGCACAGATACGCAGTATTTT,CASSLEAFRTDTQYF,NA,many,TRBV11-2,TRBJ2-3
TGTGCCAGCAGCTTAGGTGGGGCGACCTCTGGAAACACCATATATTTT,CASSLGGATSGNTIYF,NA,few,TRBV11-2,TRBJ1-3
TGTGCCAGTAGTCCGGGGACAGGCCGAAATTCACCCCTCCACTTT,CASSPGTGRNSPLHF,TRBD1,few,TRBV19,TRBJ1-6
TGTGCCACCAGTGAGCCAGGACAGGGGGGGGAAGAGACCCAGTACTTC,CATSEPGQGGEETQYF,TRBD1,few,TRBV24-1,TRBJ2-5
TGTGCCAGCGGGGTCGGGAACTCTGGAAACGCCATATATTTT,CASGVGNSGNAIYF,NA,NA,TRBV13,TRBJ1-3
TGTGCCAGCAGCTTCAAGCGGGGGCCATCCTACAATGAGCAGTTCTTC,CASSFKRGPSYNEQFF,TRBD2,many,TRBV5-5,TRBJ2-1
TGCAGTGCTGCGTGGCGGAGTAGCACAGATACGCAGTATTTT,CSAAWRSSTDTQYF,NA,many,TRBV20-1,TRBJ2-3
TGCGCCAGCAGCCGGAGTGGTGTGGACACTGAAGCTTTCTTT,CASSRSGVDTEAFF,NA,NA,TRBV4-1,TRBJ1-1
TGTGCCACCAGCCGAGGACAGGGGGGCATTCAGTACTTC,CATSRGQGGIQYF,TRBD1,NA,TRBV24-1,TRBJ2-4
TGTGCCAGCTCACCGGCCAGCGGGAGGGCCAAAAACATTCAGTACTTC,CASSPASGRAKNIQYF,TRBD2,few,TRBV18,TRBJ2-4
TGTGCCACCAGTGATTGGGGGGGGGCCACAAACACCGGGGAGCTGTTTTTT,CATSDWGGATNTGELFF,NA,many,TRBV24-1,TRBJ2-2
TGTGCCAGCAGCAAAGACCGACTAGCGGGGGGGGCCGGGGAGCTGTTTTTT,CASSKDRLAGGAGELFF,TRBD2,NA,TRBV7-2,TRBJ2-2
TGTGCCAGCAGCTTCCCCTACAATGAGCAGTTCTTC,CASSFPYNEQFF,NA,many,TRBV7-2,TRBJ2-1
TGTGCCACCAGTGATTTAAACGGGAACTATGGCTACACCTTC,CATSDLNGNYGYTF,NA,few,TRBV24-1,TRBJ1-2
TGTGCCAGCAGCCAAGACCCCTCTGCAGGTGGGTGGAATCAGCCCCAGCATTTT,CASSQDPSAGGWNQPQHF,NA,many,TRBV4-2,TRBJ1-5
TGCGCCAGCAGCCAAGATCTAACCCGAAATGAAAAACTGTTTTTT,CASSQDLTRNEKLFF,NA,few,TRBV4-1,TRBJ1-4
TGTGCCACCAGTGACGCAGGACAAGAGACCCAGTACTTC,CATSDAGQETQYF,NA,many,TRBV24-1,TRBJ2-5
TGTGCCAGCAGCCTCCGGGTCTACAATGAGCAGTTCTTC,CASSLRVYNEQFF,NA,medium-sized,TRBV11-2,TRBJ2-1
TGTGCCAGCACCGTACCTGAGGGGACAACTGACACCATATATTTT,CASTVPEGTTDTIYF,NA,few,TRBV6-1,TRBJ1-3